These T cell receptor beta chains were read from a single sample in a study of T-cell memory formation after mild COVID-19. TCRdb re-analysed the 5' RACE reads in MiXCR, keeping a single row per CDR3 protein. The table has around 250,000 distinct CDR3 sequences, 15% to 20% seen once. Sequencing was performed on PBMCs or a T cell subset sorted from them (not recorded which). The receptors originated from a man between 18 and 35 years old who had mild COVID-19 (a few samples of this study predate the infection). Cell type and time point are not known. Each CDR3 is given with its conserved first and last residue. Each record gives: J gene, V gene, clone size, D gene, CDR3 protein, CDR3 DNA. A D gene is named only where the DNA matches it firmly. Clone size is shown for a subset of rows, as once, few, many or a class of expanded clone.

TRBJ2-3 | TRBV7-2 | few | NA | CASSLRGQRDTQYF | TGTGCCAGCAGCTTACGGGGCCAGAGAGATACGCAGTATTTT
TRBJ2-1 | TRBV5-1 | few | NA | CASSLAIESALVNEQFF | TGCGCCAGCAGCTTGGCGATCGAGAGCGCGTTGGTCAATGAGCAGTTCTTC
TRBJ2-4 | TRBV7-9 | once | TRBD1 | CASSPIGQGYIQYF | TGTGCCAGCAGCCCCATTGGACAGGGGTACATTCAGTACTTC
TRBJ2-6 | TRBV20-1 | few | NA | CSANGNRANVLTF | TGCAGTGCTAATGGAAACCGGGCCAACGTCCTGACTTTC
TRBJ1-1 | TRBV6-5 | once | NA | CASSYGGYTEAFF | TGTGCCAGCAGTTACGGGGGATACACTGAAGCTTTCTTT
TRBJ2-5 | TRBV5-5 | NA | NA | CASSRDWAETQYF | TGTGCCAGCAGCCGTGACTGGGCCGAGACCCAGTACTTC
TRBJ2-1 | TRBV6-5 | NA | TRBD2 | CASSYGTRQNEQFF | TGTGCCAGCAGTTACGGGACTAGACAGAATGAGCAGTTCTTC
TRBJ2-4 | TRBV20-1 | NA | TRBD2 | CSASGLAGGLAKNIQYF | TGCAGTGCGTCGGGACTAGCGGGGGGGCTAGCCAAAAACATTCAGTACTTC
TRBJ2-2 | TRBV7-2 | few | NA | CASSLAGHPLNTGELFF | TGTGCCAGCAGCTTAGCCGGACACCCCTTGAACACCGGGGAGCTGTTTTTT
TRBJ2-3 | TRBV6-4 | NA | NA | CASSAGQKFTDTQYF | TGTGCCAGCAGTGCCGGACAGAAGTTCACAGATACGCAGTATTTT